These 16 T cell receptor beta chains share one sample of origin, sequenced in a study of blood T cell repertoires in COVID-19. This table comes from immunoSEQ multiplex PCR, and its TCRdb copy is limited to in-frame clones, with some not included. Of some 200,000 clones in the sample, roughly 87% are singletons; the top ten hold approximately 6.5%. The sequenced material came from peripheral blood. The source of these receptors is a woman aged 40 to 50 with acute or convalescent COVID-19.

The V gene is TRBV6-6, the J gene TRBJ1-3; 10 nucleotides agree with TRBD1. Looked up from germline, CDR1 is MNHNY and CDR2 is SVGAGI (reference sequence). The V segment lost 5 bases and the J segment 8 bases; nucleotides outside the gene matches: 12. The CDR3 sequence is 16 residues long. The DNA of the CDR3 is TGTGCCAGCAGTCCCCGACAGGGGGCTCGCGGGGACACCATATATTTT. This translates into CASSPRQGARGDTIYF.

The gene calls are TRBV3-1 (or the pseudogene TRBV3-2) and TRBJ2-3; perhaps TRBD2 as D (5 bases). Looked up from germline, CDR1 is LGHDT and CDR2 is YNNKEL (reference sequence). Trimming stripped 3 bases from V and 10 bases from J, with 20 bases between. The CDR3 consists of 15 residues. The CDR3, as DNA: TGTGCCAGCAGCCACAACCCGACGGAGGAACGGGCGCAGTATTTT. As protein: CASSHNPTEERAQYF.

This chain connects TRBV2 to TRBJ1-3; D is undetermined. The CDR3 runs to 13 residues. Germline V gene sequence: CDR1 SNHLY, CDR2 FYNNEI. The germline V and J ends were trimmed by 8 bases and 6 bases, with 14 bases remaining between them. In DNA form, the CDR3 reads TGTGCCAGCCAGGCCGGGGTGTTAAACACCATATATTTT. Its protein product is CASQAGVLNTIYF.

V gene TRBV6-1 combines with J gene TRBJ1-6, with 7 bases matching TRBD1. Looked up from germline, CDR1 is MNHNS and CDR2 is SASEGT. This CDR3 has 18 residues. Trimming removed 3 bases from V and 8 bases from J; junction bases left unmatched: 16. DNA of the CDR3: TGTGCCAGCAGTGAGTTCCCTCGGACAGGCTCCCAAGATTCACCCCTCCACTTT. Translated, it gives CASSEFPRTGSQDSPLHF.

This sequence joins TRBV24-1 and TRBJ2-1; 7 bases are a match to TRBD2. This CDR3 has 16 residues. The V segment lost 4 bases and the J segment 7 bases; nucleotides outside the gene matches: 12. Germline assignment: CDR1 KGHDR and CDR2 SFDVKD. The CDR3 DNA follows: TGTGCCACCAGTGAGCGGGTGGGGGGGGTTAAGAATGAGCAGTTCTTC. It codes for CATSERVGGVKNEQFF.

The chain carries TRBV6-2 or TRBV6-3 and TRBJ2-1; 12 bases match TRBD2. CDR1 and CDR2 from the germline V gene are MNHEY and SVGEGT. V lost 4 bases, J lost 4 bases, and 8 bases stayed unmatched. CDR3 length equals 17 residues. The CDR3 here is CASSSFSGLAGYNEQFF. As DNA, the CDR3 is TGTGCCAGCAGTTCGTTTAGTGGACTAGCGGGGTACAATGAGCAGTTCTTC.

The chain couples TRBV14 to TRBJ1-3; weak D call: TRBD1 (5 bases). The V and J ends lost 3 bases and 3 bases respectively, with 12 bases between them. CDR3 length: 15 residues. CDR1 is SGHDN, CDR2 FVKESK, per germline. The CDR3 sequence is CASSHWGTIGNTIYF. The CDR3 DNA sequence: TGTGCCAGCAGCCACTGGGGCACGATTGGAAACACCATATATTTT. Using reference TRBV14 and TRBJ1-3 for the parts outside the CDR3, the full variable domain is EAGVTQFPSHSVIEKGQTVTLRCDPISGHDNLYWYRRVMGKEIKFLLHFVKESKQDESGMPNNRFLAERTGGTYSTLKVQPAELEDSGVYFCASSHWGTIGNTIYFGEGSWLTVV.

The gene calls are TRBV28 and TRBJ1-2; D gene uncertain. CDR3 length: 11 residues. CDR1 is MDHEN, CDR2 SYDVKM, per germline. Between the trimmed V and J ends, which lost 6 bases and 8 bases, there was a span of 10 bases. The CDR3 is CASRIEEGYTF. CDR3 bases: TGTGCCAGCAGGATCGAGGAAGGCTACACCTTC.

This sequence joins TRBV19 and TRBJ2-7; perhaps TRBD1 as D (6 bases). CDR1 LNHDA and CDR2 SQIVND come from the germline V gene (reference sequence). V lost 7 bases and J lost 6, with 22 bases in between. CDR3 length equals 15 residues. This chain's CDR3 is CASTKQGTVVGEQYF. The CDR3, as DNA: TGTGCCAGTACAAAACAGGGTACCGTCGTGGGCGAGCAGTACTTC.

V is TRBV27 and J is TRBJ1-6, with no clear D. V gave up 2 bases and J gave up 0 bases, with 8 bases separating them. CDR3 length equals 16 residues. Per the germline V gene, CDR1 is MNHEY and CDR2 is SMNVEV (reference sequence). CDR3 amino acids: CASSLGWSSYNSPLHF. In nucleotides, the CDR3 is TGTGCCAGCAGTTTAGGTTGGAGCTCCTATAATTCACCCCTCCACTTT.

This clone was seen just once. The chain uses TRBV29-1 and TRBJ2-1, with 11 bases identical to TRBD1. CDR3 length: 14 amino acids. Germline lookup yields CDR1 SQVTM and CDR2 ANQGSEA. Trimming cost V 6 bases and J 9 bases; bases outside gene matches: 10. The CDR3, as DNA: TGCAGCGTGGAACGGGACAGGGGGTGGGGTGAGCAGTTCTTC. As protein: CSVERDRGWGEQFF.

The chain links TRBV11-3 to TRBJ2-1; D uncertain. The V gene lost 4 bases and the J gene lost 5 bases, with 12 bases spanning the gap. This CDR3 contains 14 residues. The V gene's germline CDR1 is SGHNT and CDR2 YENEEA. The CDR3 region has the DNA TGTGCCAGCAGCTCACAGAACGGCAACAATGAGCAGTTCTTC. It translates to CASSSQNGNNEQFF.

The chain couples TRBV27 to TRBJ2-1; possible D gene TRBD2, 6 bases. Germline V gene data show CDR1 as MNHEY and CDR2 as SMNVEV (reference sequence). V gave up 4 bases and J gave up 3 bases, with 10 bases separating them. This CDR3 spans 14 amino acids. CDR3 nucleotide sequence: TGTGCCAGCAGTTGGCGGGGAGACTACAATGAGCAGTTCTTC. Translation gives CASSWRGDYNEQFF.

This sequence joins TRBV7-9 and TRBJ2-1; TRBD2 aligns across 7 bases. The CDR3 extends over 11 amino acids. CDR1 and CDR2 (germline): SEHNR, FQNEAQ (reference sequence). The V segment lost 11 bases and the J segment 7 bases; nucleotides outside the gene matches: 5. CDR3 nucleotide sequence: TGTGCCGCGGGGGTTGGAAATGAGCAGTTCTTC. It specifies CAAGVGNEQFF.

V usage is TRBV7-2 and J usage is TRBJ1-3; 9 bases are shared with TRBD1. Germline CDR1 SGHTA, CDR2 FQGNSA. The CDR3 is 16 residues long. V trimming: 5 bases; J trimming: 2 bases; junction bases outside the gene matches: 7. The CDR3 sequence: CASSPRTGAAGNTIYF. The CDR3 DNA is TGTGCCAGCAGCCCGAGGACAGGGGCGGCTGGAAACACCATATATTTT.

The CDR3 sequence is CASSLVTSSGNSNQPQHF. In DNA form, the CDR3 reads TGTGCCAGCAGCTTAGTAACTTCATCAGGTAATAGCAATCAGCCCCAGCATTTT. The V and J genes are TRBV7-9 and TRBJ1-5; no clear D gene. The CDR3 is 18 residues long. V lost 1 base and J lost 0, with 16 bases in between. The germline V gene encodes CDR1 SEHNR and CDR2 FQNEAQ (reference sequence).